This TCR beta chain was sequenced during a study of blood T cell repertoires in COVID-19. This CDR3 comprises 15 residues. Germline loops: CDR1 LGHNA, CDR2 YNFKEQ. Trimming pared 0 bases from V and 2 bases from J, leaving 8 bases between. Only in-frame clones appear in the TCRdb table, and some are missing; sequencing was by immunoSEQ multiplex PCR. The table includes roughly 180,000 clones, over 70% detected once. The age range of participants was about 18 to 95 years, with residence in approximately 25 US areas. Cohorts were determined from participant-reported clinical history. The J gene is TRBJ2-1, the V gene TRBV4-2; tentatively, D is TRBD2 (5 bases). This receptor was obtained from a woman in her sixties who had recovered from COVID-19. The sequenced sample consisted of PBMCs or T cells enriched from blood (not recorded which). The CDR3 region is CASSQEVGAYNEQFF. In DNA form, the CDR3 reads TGTGCCAGCAGCCAAGAGGTCGGGGCCTACAATGAGCAGTTCTTC.